This T cell receptor (beta chain) appears in the sequencing data of a study of T cells in Graves' hyperthyroidism and ophthalmopathy (dated by TCRdb to between 2019 and 2020). Describing the broader study: Peripheral blood samples were taken at initial diagnosis, before any treatment was given. Thyroid tissue and blood T-cell repertoires from several Graves' hyperthyroidism patients were also compared in the study. To identify TCR V-J signatures that set the groups apart, the researchers used a discovery cohort of approximately 98 patients, made up of 40 to 45 with Graves' ophthalmopathy and 55 to 65 with stable Graves' hyperthyroidism. After sampling, hyperthyroidism patients received methimazole starting at 30 mg daily, and ophthalmopathy patients received high-dose intravenous methylprednisolone. Prospective prediction of ophthalmopathy was tested in an independent validation cohort of about 19 hyperthyroidism patients and some 17 patients who later progressed to ophthalmopathy. The approximately 98 discovery patients were randomly divided into training and test sets at a 7:3 ratio. TCR Vbeta CDR3 sequencing of some 140 peripheral blood samples (roughly 41 ophthalmopathy, some 75 hyperthyroidism and approximately 17 progressor patients) is reported in the paper. General findings and caveats noted by the study authors: No statistical method was used to fix the sample size in advance, and group allocation was not hidden from the investigators. In validation, the model predicted progression to ophthalmopathy with approximately 71% sensitivity and 72% to 85% specificity, a median of 6.5 months before onset. A model built on a 13 V-J signature distinguished ophthalmopathy from stable hyperthyroidism, reaching approximately 89% sensitivity and around 81% specificity in cross-validation and 80%/75% in testing. Most expanded thyroid clonotypes (frequency above 0.001) were also detected in blood, a finding suggesting that blood repertoires may reflect thyroid immune responses.

In this sample, this clonotype turned up many times. Its specific antigen is unknown. No base qualities exist here, and no much larger clone lies one base off it. Hyperthyroidism patients were newly diagnosed, with disease duration under 2 months, and aged 18 to 65 years. The study excluded patients with uncontrolled infections, other autoimmune diseases, pregnancy or lactation. Diagnoses were established on the basis of clinical symptoms, serum thyroxine and TRAb, thyroid ultrasound, and orbital computed tomography. For progressor patients, blood was drawn at the first diagnosis of hyperthyroidism, before any ophthalmopathy symptoms had appeared. Ficoll-Paque density gradient centrifugation was used to isolate PBMCs from approximately 11 ml of fresh peripheral blood. Progressor patients were defined as those initially diagnosed with Graves' hyperthyroidism in whom ophthalmopathy developed during follow-up. Total RNA was extracted with Trizol reagent, and quality was checked on an Agilent 2100 Bioanalyzer.

The TCR beta CDR3 regions were amplified from RNA transcripts. The TCR CDR3 was subjected to a first round of RT-PCR using the HTBI primer set and the Qiagen OneStep RT-PCR kit. A second multiplex PCR round built the libraries, followed by size selection and purification. The libraries were sequenced on an Illumina HiSeq2000 using paired-end 100 bp reads. Under the source paper's analysis protocol: SOAPnuke was used to process the raw data, removing reads that contained adapters or uncalled bases, had a mean Phred below 15, or lacked an exact match to the constant primer or identifier. COPE v1.2.5 was used to merge high-quality paired reads, and clonotypes were defined as unique nucleotide sequences. Clonotypes were aligned to IMGT TRBV, TRBD and TRBJ reference segments using MiTCR v1.1. The analysis was restricted to V-J combinations with a frequency above 0.0001, which together covered approximately 99% of the repertoires. A TCS score was defined as the ratio between F50 (clonal expansion) and ExV (chaos), using BLOSUM62-based TCRdist between CDR3 peptides within each V-J. Welch's t-statistics and random forest reduced roughly 500 V-J features to 10 to 15, which were used in a naive Bayes classifier (R e1071). TCRdb ran its own pipeline on the public reads, namely fastp trimming at Q25 and MiXCR clone calling, and kept in-frame beta chains. Each entry is one CDR3 protein sequence, shown with its most common DNA and genes. The V and J calls shown here were made by TCRdb, not taken from the authors' results. The sample data list 270,000 or so distinct CDR3 sequences, and less than 30% of these were observed just once. The biggest ten clones account for around 30% of the sample.

As encoded in the germline V gene (reference sequence), CDR1 is LNHDA while CDR2 is SQIVND. V loses 3 bases of germline sequence and J loses 1 base, and the interval between the two ends is 12 bases. The cysteine opens and the phenylalanine closes a CDR3 of 15 amino acids. Of all the DNA, just the CDR3 is kept, 45 bases in frame from base 1. The sequence links TRBV19 to TRBJ1-1, with the D gene too uncertain to name. Sequencing was done on a sample of blood. The clonotype was recovered from a man aged 40-49 years with Graves' hyperthyroidism that later progressed to Graves' ophthalmopathy. The CDR3 protein sequence reads: CASSISWQANTEAFF. Read as DNA, the sequence is TGTGCCAGTAGTATTTCTTGGCAGGCGAACACTGAAGCTTTCTTT.